Presented here are 30 T cell receptor beta chains from one specimen sequenced in a study of tumor-infiltrating lymphocytes in primary liver carcinoma. The authors made TCR beta cDNA from around 500 ng total RNA with a constant-region primer. ARM-PCR was slightly modified, and three nested multiplex PCR rounds with it gave rise to the TCR beta libraries. Amplification in the first two PCR rounds was performed using TRBV1-TRBV30 forward primers and a C-beta reverse primer for 10 cycles each. Via MiXCR, TCRdb re-called the multiplex PCR reads, giving one row per CDR3 protein. The profile covers about 190,000 distinct CDR3 sequences, with over 80% appearing a single time and 15% to 20% taken by the ten largest. Between roughly 17 and 31 mg of unsorted bulk tissue served as the source from which RNA and DNA were co-extracted. Sample: tumor tissue from primary liver carcinoma. These TCRs come from a man aged 35 to 55 with primary liver carcinoma and hepatitis B virus infection.

Regarding this clonotype: Its ends do not fully match the called genes, so a read error is possible. The rearrangement links TRBV7-9 to TRBJ1-1; 8 bases map to TRBD1. The CDR3 contains 13 residues. Germline V lookup: CDR1 SEHNR, CDR2 FQNEAQ (reference sequence). In nucleotides, the CDR3 is TGTGCCAGTAGCTTGACAGGGGACACTGAAGCTTCCTTT. This codes for CASSLTGDTEASF.

Remarks on this clonotype: The CDR3 does not end in the conserved phenylalanine or tryptophan, so this is likely a read error. Because the CDR3's place on the DNA is in doubt, the DNA is left out and the CDR3 is given as listed by TCRdb. The chain joins TRBV29-1 to TRBJ2-7; TRBD2 is the table's D call and was not checked against the DNA. Ends included, the CDR3 has 13 residues. CDR1 is SQVTM and CDR2 is ANQGSEA in the germline V gene. The CDR3 protein is CSAAAGGGYEQYI.

As to this clonotype: A much larger clone is a single base away; this may be a read error. The chain recombines TRBV7-9 with TRBJ2-1; D uncertain. Looked up from germline, CDR1 is SEHNR and CDR2 is FQNEAQ (reference sequence). This CDR3 region has 15 residues. Trimming removed 3 bases at V and 5 bases at J, with 14 bases between. In DNA form, the CDR3 reads TGTGCCAGCAGCTTGACCCAGAGGATGAACAATGAGCAGTTCTTC. Translated: CASSLTQRMNNEQFF.

Note on this clonotype: The junction shows a germline mismatch at one end, possibly a read error. In DNA form, the CDR3 reads TGCGCCAGCAGCCAAGCAGGAAACTATGACTACACCTTC. Protein sequence: CASSQAGNYDYTF. This sequence joins TRBV4-3 and TRBJ1-2; D is undetermined. CDR1 is LGHNA and CDR2 is YSLEER in the germline V gene. The CDR3 has 13 amino acids.

Remarks on this clonotype: A junction end diverges from the germline sequence, so it may reflect a read error. The V gene is TRBV6-5, the J gene TRBJ1-1; D unclear. The CDR3 has 13 amino acids. The V gene's germline CDR1 is MNHEY and CDR2 SVGAGI. Here the CDR3 reads CSSSLAGYTEAFF. The CDR3, as DNA: TGTTCCAGCAGTCTAGCCGGTTACACTGAAGCTTTCTTT.

This clonotype has just one count. The chain links TRBV11-3 to TRBJ1-1; unclear D gene. Germline lookup yields CDR1 SGHNT and CDR2 YENEEA. V was trimmed by 9 bases and J by 3 bases, leaving 14 bases between them. The length of the CDR3 is 13 residues. The CDR3, as DNA: TGTGCCAGTAGCAAGGCCACGTACACTGAAGCTTTCTTT. It is translated as CASSKATYTEAFF.

A remark on this clonotype: Germline is not matched at one junction end, which may reflect a read error. The chain combines TRBV6-1 with TRBJ1-1; D is unclear. This CDR3 is built from 13 residues. Germline V gene data show CDR1 as MNHNS and CDR2 as SASEGT. CDR3 sequence: CTSTLNEYTEAFF. CDR3 nucleotides: TGTACCAGCACCCTCAACGAGTACACTGAAGCTTTCTTT.

This clonotype was seen ten or more times. The chain joins TRBV29-1 to TRBJ2-1; no definite D call. The V gene's germline CDR1 is SQVTM and CDR2 ANQGSEA. Trimming stripped 4 bases from V and 7 bases from J, with 20 bases between. CDR3 length equals 15 residues. Written as DNA, the CDR3 is TGCAGCGTTGTCCCACTTGTGGGATTGGGGAATGAGCAGTTCTTC. Amino acid sequence: CSVVPLVGLGNEQFF.

V and J are TRBV2 and TRBJ1-6; the D gene is possibly TRBD1 (6 bases). V lost 5 bases, J lost 9 bases, and 20 bases lay in between. Germline CDR1 reads SNHLY; CDR2 reads FYNNEI. The CDR3 covers 16 residues. DNA of the CDR3: TGTGCCAGCAGTTCACGGGGGCAGGGAAGGGGTTCACCCCTCCACTTT. Residues: CASSSRGQGRGSPLHF.

This clonotype is classed as medium-sized. The chain recombines TRBV29-1 with TRBJ2-7, with 7 bases matching TRBD1. CDR3 length equals 15 residues. Germline CDR1 SQVTM, CDR2 ANQGSEA. The V segment lost 0 bases and the J segment 10 bases; nucleotides outside the gene matches: 15. The DNA of the CDR3 is TGCAGCGTTGAAGAAATGACAGGGCCCGGTGGACGACAGTACTTC. As protein: CSVEEMTGPGGRQYF.

About this clonotype: An end of the junction differs from the germline gene, which may be a read error. The chain uses TRBV29-1 and TRBJ2-2; D might be TRBD2 (6 bases). Germline CDR1 reads SQVTM; CDR2 reads ANQGSEA. There are 12 residues in the CDR3. The CDR3 DNA reads as TGCAGAGGTACCCAAGGGTCCGGGGGGCTGTTTTTT. Translating gives CRGTQGSGGLFF.

About this clonotype: The conserved phenylalanine or tryptophan normally closing the CDR3 is absent here, so this likely arose from a read error. The rearrangement joins TRBV6-1 to TRBJ2-5; TRBD2 matches at 8 bases. The CDR3 is 14 residues long. The V and J ends lost 4 bases and 0 bases, in that order; junction bases with no gene match: 1. Germline CDR1 reads MNHNS; CDR2 reads SASEGT. DNA for the CDR3: TGTGCCAGCAGTGTCGGGAGGGACCAAGAGACCCAGTACTCC. Protein sequence: CASSVGRDQETQYS.

As concerns this clonotype: One end of the junction does not line up with germline, which may come from a read error. V is TRBV29-1 and J is TRBJ2-4; D may be TRBD1 or TRBD2 (6 bases each). The CDR3 length is 12 residues. CDR1 and CDR2 from the germline V gene are SQVTM and ANQGSEA. The CDR3 protein is CGVIQGRGFQYF. The CDR3 DNA reads TGTGGCGTAATTCAGGGGCGGGGCTTTCAGTACTTC.

On this clonotype: A single base separates this from a much larger clone, so it may be a read error. As the CDR3 is not closed by the conserved phenylalanine or tryptophan, this likely results from a read error. The chain joins TRBV6-1 to TRBJ2-1; 9 nucleotides align to TRBD1. J was trimmed by 3 bases and V by 7 bases; bases with no gene match: 7. The V gene's germline CDR1 is MNHNS and CDR2 SASEGT. The CDR3 extends over 15 amino acids. CDR3 coding DNA: TGTGCCAGCATTGACAGACAGGGGGGCTACAATGAGCAGTTCTCC. Its translation is CASIDRQGGYNEQFS.

This clonotype was counted ten times or more. This rearrangement joins TRBV12-3 or TRBV12-4 to TRBJ2-7; a weak D match, TRBD2 (6 bases). The J call is doubtful: the DNA matches TRBJ2-5 better. The CDR3 extends over 12 amino acids. The CDR3 DNA reads TGTGCCAGCAGCCGGGAGAGCGGGACCCAGTACTTC. Residues: CASSRESGTQYF.

Of note for this clonotype: Germline and junction disagree at one end, which may indicate a read error. The chain couples TRBV7-8 to TRBJ1-2; D call uncertain. The CDR3 is made up of 17 amino acids. CDR1 is SGHVS and CDR2 is FQNEAQ in the germline V gene. The CDR3 sequence is CASSLASTRIANYDYTF. The CDR3 DNA is TGTGCCAGCAGCTTAGCGTCTACTAGGATCGCTAACTATGACTACACATTC.

On this clonotype: A much larger clone sits a single nucleotide away, making a read error possible. The rearrangement uses TRBV7-9 and TRBJ2-1; D ambiguous. The CDR3 length is 12 residues. The germline V gene encodes CDR1 SEHNR and CDR2 FQNEAQ (reference sequence). V was clipped by 4 bases and J by 5 bases, with 6 bases between them. The CDR3 DNA is TGTGCCAGCAGCTATATTAACAATGAGCAGTTCTTC. It is translated as CASSYINNEQFF.

As regards this clonotype: At one boundary the junction diverges from the germline segment, which might be a read error. V and J are TRBV6-6 and TRBJ1-1; the match to TRBD1 covers 7 bases. Germline V gene sequence: CDR1 MNHNY, CDR2 SVGAGI (reference sequence). This CDR3 comprises 13 residues. This CDR3 is CARITGETTEAFF. DNA of the CDR3: TGTGCCAGAATCACAGGGGAGACTACTGAAGCGTTCTTT.

The chain uses TRBV6-5 and TRBJ2-1, with D maybe TRBD2 (5 bases). Between the trimmed V and J ends, which lost 5 bases and 0 bases, there was a span of 14 bases. This CDR3 is 16 amino acids long. The germline V gene has CDR1 MNHEY and CDR2 SVGAGI. CDR3 loop: CASSLGASDSYNEQFF. The CDR3 bases are TGTGCCAGCAGTCTGGGAGCCAGCGACTCCTACAATGAGCAGTTCTTC.

A remark on this clonotype: The CDR3 end shows no conserved phenylalanine or tryptophan, and so a read error is likely. The V call is TRBV29-1, the J call TRBJ1-5; D gene uncertain. Germline CDR1 and CDR2: SQVTM and ANQGSEA. Trimming cost V 4 bases and J 7 bases, with 11 bases left between them. The CDR3 contains 12 residues. DNA for the CDR3: TGCAGCGTTGCTCAGGTAGGGCAGCCCCAGCATTCT. Protein: CSVAQVGQPQHS.

The V call is TRBV28, the J call TRBJ2-1; 9 bases agree with TRBD2. Per germline, CDR1 MDHEN and CDR2 SYDVKM. The CDR3 contains 15 residues. The J segment lost 8 bases and the V segment lost 6 bases, leaving 11 bases of the junction unmatched. The CDR3 here is CASRNSGSSYDEQFF. DNA for the CDR3: TGTGCCAGCAGAAATAGCGGGAGCTCTTACGATGAGCAGTTCTTC. The full variable domain, with the rest looked up from reference TRBV28 and TRBJ2-1, is DVKVTQSSRYLVKRTGEKVFLECVQDMDHENMFWYRQDPGLGLRLIYFSYDVKMKEKGDIPEGYSVSREKKERFSLILESASTNQTSMYLCASRNSGSSYDEQFFGPGTRLTVL.

Regarding this clonotype: No conserved phenylalanine or tryptophan ends this CDR3, so it is likely a read error. The rearrangement uses TRBV4-1 and TRBJ2-5, with 9 bases that match TRBD2. Germline loops: CDR1 MGHRA, CDR2 YSYEKL. The CDR3 has 16 residues. CDR3 loop: CASSQDAASGIGTQYI. The CDR3 DNA reads as TGCGCCAGCAGTCAAGATGCCGCTAGCGGGATTGGGACACAGTACATC.

This clonotype was seen more than once but under ten times. With a much larger clone just one base away, this may be a read error. V and J are TRBV5-6 and TRBJ2-5, with D perhaps being TRBD1 or TRBD2 (7 bases each). Germline loops: CDR1 SGHDT, CDR2 YYEEEE. The CDR3 is made up of 16 amino acids. Here the CDR3 DNA reads TGTGCCAACAGCCCCCCGACAGGGACTATTCAAGAGACCCAGTACTTC. Encoded protein: CANSPPTGTIQETQYF.

The chain recombines TRBV29-1 with TRBJ2-7; no definite D call. The DNA end lines up better with TRBJ2-1; the J call may be wrong. Germline values: CDR1 SQVTM, CDR2 ANQGSEA. The CDR3 loop spans 12 amino acids. The DNA for the CDR3 is TGCAGCGTTGAAAGAGGCGGCTACGAGCAGTTCTTC. Translation gives CSVERGGYEQFF.

The chain uses TRBV6-1 and TRBJ2-6; TRBD1 agrees at 7 bases. Germline-derived CDR1 and CDR2 are MNHNS and SASEGT. This CDR3 spans 18 amino acids. Trimming removed 4 bases from V and 14 bases from J; junction bases left unmatched: 23. DNA for the CDR3: TGTGCCAGCAGTGGATACAGGGGTCCTACCTCTGGAGCCAAGTTCCTGACTTTC. This gives the protein CASSGYRGPTSGAKFLTF.

Concerning this clonotype: A much more abundant neighbour one base away suggests this may be a read error. The chain employs TRBV6-4 and TRBJ2-3; TRBD2 might be the D (5 bases). CDR3 length: 13 amino acids. Germline V gives CDR1 MRHNA, CDR2 SNTAGT. Trimming pared 4 bases from V and 2 bases from J, leaving 7 bases between. The CDR3 reads CASSGGHTDTQYF. The CDR3, as DNA: TGTGCCAGCAGTGGCGGGCACACAGATACGCAGTATTTT.

Notes on this clonotype: A junction end diverges from the germline sequence, so it may reflect a read error. The chain joins TRBV4-1 to TRBJ2-7; D is unclear. Germline lookup yields CDR1 MGHRA and CDR2 YSYEKL. The CDR3 has 15 residues. This CDR3 is CASRQDKAIAMAQYF. The CDR3 region has the DNA TGCGCCAGCAGGCAAGATAAGGCAATAGCCATGGCGCAGTACTTC.

The rearrangement links TRBV12-2 to TRBJ2-7; TRBD2, the table's D call, lacks a check against the DNA. TRBV12-2 corresponds to a pseudogene. CDR3 length: 13 amino acids. This CDR3 reads CASRPNATYDQYF. In DNA, the CDR3 is TGTGCAAGTCGCCCTAACGCTACCTATGATCAGTACTTC.

The chain has TRBV7-3 and TRBJ2-1; 8 nucleotides align to TRBD2. V shed 0 bases and J 12 bases; nucleotides not matched to a gene: 7. The CDR3 is 14 residues long. Germline CDR1 SGHTA, CDR2 FQGTGA. CDR3 residues: CASSLTLAGSGQFF. The CDR3 DNA follows: TGTGCCAGCAGCTTAACCTTAGCGGGGTCGGGGCAGTTCTTC.

This chain links TRBV5-1 with TRBJ2-5; D possibly corresponds to TRBD2 (5 bases). The V end was cut by 0 bases, the J end by 5 bases, with 14 bases between. CDR3 size: 15 residues. Per the germline V gene, CDR1 is SGHRS and CDR2 is YFSETQ. Written as DNA, the CDR3 is TGCGCCAGCAGCTTGGCGGGGAGTACCGTGGAGACCCAGTACTTC. Protein sequence: CASSLAGSTVETQYF.